Listed here are 28 T cell receptor beta chains from one sample, sequenced in a study of Graves' ophthalmopathy and Graves' hyperthyroidism. TCR beta CDR3 regions were amplified from RNA transcripts. The workflow started with a first-round RT-PCR run with HTBI primers and then moved on to a second-round multiplex PCR. TCRdb processed the multiplex PCR reads anew with MiXCR; each CDR3 protein has one entry. The sample consists of 360,000 or so distinct CDR3 sequences, 15% to 20% of them appearing once. Sequencing input: peripheral blood. The source of these receptors is a woman under 30 with Graves' ophthalmopathy.

This clonotype came up a few times. CDR3 sequence reads: CASSFLLTGYQNEQYF. The CDR3 nucleotides are TGTGCCAGCAGTTTCCTTCTGACAGGGTACCAAAACGAGCAGTACTTC. The rearrangement links TRBV28 to TRBJ2-7; TRBD1 aligns across 7 bases. This CDR3 spans 16 amino acids. CDR1 is MDHEN and CDR2 is SYDVKM in the germline V gene. J gave up 5 bases and V 3 bases, and 13 bases lay outside the gene matches.

This clonotype was detected ten times or more. The V gene is TRBV11-3, the J gene TRBJ2-7; D might be TRBD2 (6 bases). Germline lookup yields CDR1 SGHNT and CDR2 YENEEA. V was pared by 5 bases and J by 0 bases, with 8 bases between. The CDR3 extends over 13 amino acids. CDR3: CASSRTNSYEQYF. The CDR3 DNA reads TGTGCCAGCAGCAGGACTAACTCCTACGAGCAGTACTTC.

There are many counts of this clonotype. The gene calls are TRBV7-2 and TRBJ2-5; D not resolved. This CDR3 comprises 13 residues. Germline loops: CDR1 SGHTA, CDR2 FQGNSA. Trimming shortened V by 1 base and J by 2 bases, and 5 bases separated the two germline ends. The CDR3 DNA reads as TGTGCCAGCAGCTTAGTTCGGCAAGAGACCCAGTACTTC. Its translation is CASSLVRQETQYF.

By sample fraction, this clonotype is medium-sized. This chain joins TRBV28 and TRBJ2-7, with D unresolved. The CDR3 sequence is 11 residues long. Germline V gene data show CDR1 as MDHEN and CDR2 as SYDVKM. With 4 bases removed from V and 2 bases from J, the gap between germline ends came to 3 bases. The DNA of the CDR3 is TGTGCCAGCAGTTCAACCTACGAGCAGTACTTC. Translating gives CASSSTYEQYF.

This clonotype has at least ten counts. The chain joins TRBV6-1 to TRBJ1-5; 8 bases align to TRBD1. CDR3 length: 14 amino acids. Germline V gene lookup returns CDR1 MNHNS and CDR2 SASEGT. J was trimmed by 5 bases and V by 8 bases; bases with no gene match: 8. This chain's CDR3 is CASRPGQGHQPQHF. The CDR3 DNA follows: TGTGCCAGCCGTCCCGGACAGGGCCATCAGCCCCAGCATTTT.

This chain uses TRBV6-2 or TRBV6-3 with TRBJ2-7; TRBD1 matches at 8 bases. V dropped 2 bases and J dropped 3; count of bases not matched to a gene: 3. This CDR3 spans 14 amino acids. Germline V gene sequence: CDR1 MNHEY, CDR2 SVGEGT. The CDR3 here is CASSYLTGGYEQYF. In DNA form, the CDR3 reads TGTGCCAGCAGTTACCTTACAGGGGGCTACGAGCAGTACTTC.

The sample holds many counts of this clonotype. The rearrangement joins TRBV7-9 to TRBJ2-5; D may be TRBD1 or TRBD2 (5 bases each). This CDR3 is built from 14 residues. CDR1 and CDR2 (germline): SEHNR, FQNEAQ (reference sequence). V lost 1 base and J 5 bases, leaving 11 bases between the germline ends. CDR3 bases: TGTGCCAGCAGCTTAGGGGACCCGACGGAGACCCAGTACTTC. It codes for CASSLGDPTETQYF.

This clonotype was seen ten or more times. The rearrangement links TRBV7-2 to TRBJ1-1; D unresolved. The V gene's germline CDR1 is SGHTA and CDR2 FQGNSA. This CDR3 is built from 12 residues. The V gene lost 3 bases and the J gene lost 5 bases, with 7 bases spanning the gap. The CDR3 protein is CASSFQLTEAFF. The CDR3 DNA reads TGTGCCAGCAGCTTCCAGTTAACTGAAGCTTTCTTT.

This clonotype was counted at least ten times. The chain is built from TRBV20-1 and TRBJ2-7; 14 nucleotides align to TRBD2. Germline V gene sequence: CDR1 DFQATT, CDR2 SNEGSKA (reference sequence). J lost 4 bases, V lost 6 bases, and 8 bases had no gene match. This CDR3 has 15 residues. CDR3 loop: CSAAGLAGGLYEQYF. The DNA for the CDR3 is TGCAGTGCGGCCGGACTAGCGGGAGGATTATACGAGCAGTACTTC.

This clonotype has ten or more counts. The chain uses TRBV4-3 and TRBJ2-5; 8 bases fit TRBD2. The germline V gene has CDR1 LGHNA and CDR2 YSLEER. V dropped 1 base and J dropped 4; count of bases not matched to a gene: 8. This CDR3 is 16 amino acids long. The CDR3 sequence: CASSQAQAGEVETQYF. The CDR3 nucleotides read TGCGCCAGCAGCCAAGCGCAAGCGGGGGAGGTAGAGACCCAGTACTTC.

At least ten counts were recorded for this clonotype. The germline gene is not matched at one end of the junction; a read error may be the cause. V and J are TRBV7-2 and TRBJ1-1; 10 nucleotides line up with TRBD1. The CDR3 has 14 residues. Germline assignment: CDR1 SGHTA and CDR2 FQGNSA. The DNA for the CDR3 is TGTGCCAGCAGCTTCCGGGACAGGGGCACTGAAGCTTCCTTT. Its protein product is CASSFRDRGTEASF.

This clonotype was counted many times. The CDR3 sequence is CASGVTHFSFGRGMPQPQHF. Here the CDR3 DNA reads TGTGCCAGCGGAGTTACACACTTTAGCTTCGGCAGGGGCATGCCTCAGCCCCAGCATTTT. This chain uses TRBV6-6 with TRBJ1-5, with D perhaps matching TRBD1 (6 bases). The V and J ends lost 8 bases and 6 bases respectively, with 35 bases between them. CDR3 length: 20 residues. CDR1 and CDR2 from the germline V gene are MNHNY and SVGAGI (reference sequence).

Ten or more counts support this clonotype. This chain links TRBV4-3 with TRBJ2-4, with 15 bases fitting TRBD2. The CDR3 totals 20 residues. Trimming at V came to 1 base and at J to 1 base, leaving 8 bases not matched to a gene. Germline values: CDR1 LGHNA, CDR2 YSLEER. CDR3 in DNA: TGCGCCAGCAGCCAAGCACCCGGACTAGCGGGAGGGCCGGCCAAAAACATTCAGTACTTC. This encodes CASSQAPGLAGGPAKNIQYF.

This clonotype was seen once. The CDR3, as DNA: TGTGCCAGCAGCTTACGTGGTGGCCCGACTAGCGGGTTGGGAAGGACCCAGTACTTC. This encodes CASSLRGGPTSGLGRTQYF. The chain couples TRBV11-2 to TRBJ2-5, with 10 positions matching TRBD2. Germline trimming cut 2 bases from V and 7 bases from J; bases unmatched to any gene: 19. The CDR3 consists of 19 residues. Germline V gene sequence: CDR1 SGHAT, CDR2 FQNNGV. The full variable domain, its missing parts supplied by reference TRBV11-2 and TRBJ2-5, is EAGVAQSPRYKIIEKRQSVAFWCNPISGHATLYWYQQILGQGPKLLIQFQNNGVVDDSQLPKDRFSAERLKGVDSTLKIQPAKLEDSAVYLCASSLRGGPTSGLGRTQYFGPGTRLLVL.

This clonotype showed up many times. V and J are TRBV6-2 or TRBV6-3 and TRBJ1-5; D is unresolved. V lost 2 bases to trimming and J lost 0 bases, with 8 bases between them. CDR1 is MNHEY and CDR2 is SVGEGT in the germline V gene. This CDR3 is built from 15 residues. The CDR3 sequence: CASSYETLSNQPQHF. CDR3 sequence (DNA): TGTGCCAGCAGTTACGAGACACTTAGCAATCAGCCCCAGCATTTT.

This clonotype was found many times. The chain carries TRBV12-3 or TRBV12-4 and TRBJ2-5, with 9 positions matching TRBD1. J gave up 5 bases and V 2 bases, and 6 bases lay outside the gene matches. CDR3 length: 15 residues. The CDR3 nucleotides read TGTGCCAGCAGTTTAAGGGGGACAGGGCATGAGACCCAGTACTTC. Translated: CASSLRGTGHETQYF.

This clonotype occurred many times. CDR3 bases: TGTGCCAGCAGCCCCCGGGATCCGGGGGCCAACGTCCTGACTTTC. Translating gives CASSPRDPGANVLTF. This rearrangement joins TRBV7-9 to TRBJ2-6, with D perhaps matching TRBD2 (5 bases). CDR1 SEHNR and CDR2 FQNEAQ come from the germline V gene (reference sequence). Trimming left V 5 bases short and J 4 bases short, with 12 bases between. The CDR3 length is 15 residues.

This clonotype was seen ten or more times. The V call is TRBV6-2 or TRBV6-3, the J call TRBJ2-7; D is tentatively TRBD1 or TRBD2 (6 bases each). V was trimmed by 2 bases and J by 6 bases, leaving 14 bases between them. The CDR3 totals 14 residues. The germline V gene has CDR1 MNHEY and CDR2 SVGEGT. The CDR3 loop is CASSYLRGPIEQYF. DNA of the CDR3: TGTGCCAGCAGTTACCTACGGGGGCCAATCGAGCAGTACTTC.

This clonotype was counted at least ten times. The chain carries TRBV20-1 and TRBJ1-1, with D possibly matching TRBD1 (5 bases). Looked up from germline, CDR1 is DFQATT and CDR2 is SNEGSKA (reference sequence). The CDR3 contains 14 residues. The V and J ends lost 6 bases and 2 bases respectively, with 16 bases between them. This CDR3 reads CSARPGTVNTEAFF. The CDR3 nucleotides are TGCAGTGCCCGCCCCGGGACGGTTAACACTGAAGCTTTCTTT.

This clonotype has only a few counts. The V and J genes are TRBV28 and TRBJ2-7, with TRBD2 matching 14 bases. This CDR3 spans 16 amino acids. Germline V gene lookup returns CDR1 MDHEN and CDR2 SYDVKM. V was pared by 5 bases and J by 7 bases, with 10 bases of the junction left unmatched. The CDR3 sequence is CASSAHGTSGSREQYF. CDR3 sequence (DNA): TGTGCCAGCAGTGCCCATGGGACTAGCGGGAGCCGAGAGCAGTACTTC.

This clonotype was counted many times. J is TRBJ2-7 and V is TRBV30; D might be TRBD2 (5 bases). CDR3 size: 12 residues. V lost 1 base to trimming and J lost 8 bases, with 12 bases between them. Germline loops: CDR1 GTSNPN, CDR2 SVGIG (reference sequence). This chain's CDR3 is CAWSAGINKQYF. In DNA form, the CDR3 reads TGTGCCTGGAGTGCGGGGATAAATAAGCAGTACTTC.

This clonotype occurred many times. The V call is TRBV12-5, the J call TRBJ1-5; D uncertain. Trimming pared 1 base from V and 3 bases from J, leaving 4 bases between. This CDR3 comprises 13 residues. The germline CDR1 and CDR2 sequences are LGHNT and FRNRAP. The DNA for the CDR3 is TGTGCTAGTGGTTTGGGCCCCAATCAGCCCCAGCATTTT. Its protein is CASGLGPNQPQHF.

This clonotype was detected many times. The CDR3 protein is CASSRGLAAWGGETQYF. Here the CDR3 DNA reads TGTGCCAGCAGCCGTGGACTAGCGGCCTGGGGTGGAGAGACCCAGTACTTC. The chain carries TRBV11-2 and TRBJ2-5, with 10 bases identical to TRBD2. The CDR3 spans 17 residues. Germline CDR1 SGHAT, CDR2 FQNNGV. V lost 5 bases to trimming and J lost 4 bases; unmatched junction nucleotides: 13.

For this clonotype: One junction end disagrees with the germline gene, perhaps due to a read error. The chain is built from TRBV12-3 or TRBV12-4 and TRBJ1-5, with D unresolved. The CDR3 loop spans 14 amino acids. The DNA of the CDR3 is TGTGCCAGCATTTTAAATGGACCTAATCAGCCCCAGCATTTT. This translates into CASILNGPNQPQHF.

This clonotype was seen at least ten times. The chain links TRBV7-8 to TRBJ2-7, with D possibly matching TRBD2 (5 bases). The V end was cut by 4 bases, the J end by 5 bases, with 6 bases between. The germline V gene has CDR1 SGHVS and CDR2 FQNEAQ. This CDR3 has 11 amino acids. As DNA, the CDR3 is TGTGCCAGCAGCTCGACTAACGAGCAGTACTTC. It is translated as CASSSTNEQYF.

This clonotype came up a few times. V gene TRBV9 combines with J gene TRBJ1-5; D remains ambiguous. V was cut by 0 bases and J by 0 bases, with 10 bases left in between. There are 16 residues in the CDR3. Looked up from germline, CDR1 is SGDLS and CDR2 is YYNGEE. The DNA for the CDR3 is TGTGCCAGCAGCGTAGCTCCGGACCTTAGCAATCAGCCCCAGCATTTT. Translating it yields CASSVAPDLSNQPQHF.

This clonotype was counted many times. The V call is TRBV6-2 or TRBV6-3, the J call TRBJ1-2; 7 nucleotides align to TRBD1. The junction had 16 bases not matched to a gene; V was cut back by 6 bases and J by 0 bases. Germline CDR1 reads MNHEY; CDR2 reads SVGEGT. CDR3 length equals 18 residues. CDR3 in amino acids: CASRGLKGTAKTNYGYTF. The CDR3 bases are TGTGCCAGCAGGGGCCTGAAGGGGACAGCGAAGACTAACTATGGCTACACCTTC.

This clonotype was observed many times. The rearrangement uses TRBV6-2 or TRBV6-3 and TRBJ2-5; 12 nucleotides align to TRBD2. Germline trimming cut 6 bases from V and 2 bases from J; bases unmatched to any gene: 13. The CDR3 has 18 residues. CDR1 is MNHEY, CDR2 SVGEGT, per germline. Written as DNA, the CDR3 is TGTGCCAGCAGAAGTGGTCTAGCGGGAGGGGGAGAGCAAGAGACCCAGTACTTC. Encoded protein: CASRSGLAGGGEQETQYF.